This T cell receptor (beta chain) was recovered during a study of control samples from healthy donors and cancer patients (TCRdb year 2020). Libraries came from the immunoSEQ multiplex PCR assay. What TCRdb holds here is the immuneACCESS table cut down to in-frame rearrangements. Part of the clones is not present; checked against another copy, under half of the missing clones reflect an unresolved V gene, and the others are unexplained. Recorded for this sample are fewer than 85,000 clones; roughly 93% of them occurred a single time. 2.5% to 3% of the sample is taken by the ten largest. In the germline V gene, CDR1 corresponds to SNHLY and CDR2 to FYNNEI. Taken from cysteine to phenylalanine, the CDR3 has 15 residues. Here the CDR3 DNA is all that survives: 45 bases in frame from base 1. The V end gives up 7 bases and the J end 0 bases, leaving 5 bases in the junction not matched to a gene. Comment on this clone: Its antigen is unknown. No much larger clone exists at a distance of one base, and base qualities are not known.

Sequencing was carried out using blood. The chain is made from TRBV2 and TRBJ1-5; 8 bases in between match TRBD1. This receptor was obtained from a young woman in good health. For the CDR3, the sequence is CASNLRGPSNQPQHF. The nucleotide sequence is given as TGTGCCAGCAATCTCAGGGGGCCTAGCAATCAGCCCCAGCATTTT.